The entry below gives a single T cell receptor beta chain sequence along with its context. This clone's antigen is unknown. The germline gene is not matched at one end of the junction; a read error may be the cause. CDR1 and CDR2 are read off the germline V gene (reference sequence) as LGHDT and YNNKEL. The CDR3 measures 16 amino acids from cysteine to phenylalanine. Only the CDR3 region is kept as DNA, spanning 48 bases read in frame from base 1. Libraries were constructed by RT-PCR. TCRdb names NextSeq 550 as the instrument used. The raw public data were reprocessed by TCRdb itself: fastp quality trimming at Q25, MiXCR clonotype calling, in-frame beta chains only. Every distinct CDR3 protein forms one entry, paired with its most common genes and DNA. This sample gives 150,000 to 200,000 distinct CDR3 sequences in total; approximately 41% of them show up just once. The top ten hold approximately 32% of the sample.

The data belong to a study of patients and donors after allogeneic stem cell transplantation (dated by TCRdb to the early 2020s). Sequencing was done on a sample of blood, either unsorted or a sorted T cell fraction (not recorded which). The receptor comes from a human donor who was either an allogeneic HSCT recipient or a stem cell or donor lymphocyte infusion donor (not recorded which). It is not recorded whose cells these are; they may come from a transplant donor. The chain was built from TRBV3-1 and TRBJ2-7, with a weak D call of TRBD1 (6 bases match). The DNA is as follows: TGTGCCAGCAGCCAAGATGGGAGACAGGTATCCTACGGGCAGTACTTC. It specifies CASSQDGRQVSYGQYF.